The table lists the clone carrying this T cell receptor beta chain with a few counts. A second PCR, run for about 7 to 11 cycles, used a sample-barcoded 5' primer plus a J-beta primer mix. TCRdb ran MiXCR on the 5' RACE reads and lists one entry per CDR3 protein. The repertoire holds more than 650,000 distinct CDR3 sequences, with roughly 50% as singletons. This record comes from a study of blood T cells in healthy people across ages. This TCR was recovered from a man older than 75 in good health. Specimen: blood.

CDR3 coding DNA: TGTGCCAGCAGCCAAGGACCGGAGGGAATCTACGAGCAGTACTTC. Translation gives CASSQGPEGIYEQYF. This sequence joins TRBV4-2 and TRBJ2-7; D is perhaps TRBD2 (6 bases). Germline CDR1 and CDR2: LGHNA and YNFKEQ. The CDR3 runs to 15 residues. V lost 1 base, J lost 3 bases, and 13 bases lay in between.